The entry below describes one TCR beta chain. The sample belongs to a study of cytomegalovirus exposure and HLA in healthy donors. Deletions cut 10 bases from V and 2 bases from J, with 9 bases between. Germline V lookup: CDR1 MNHEY, CDR2 SVGAGI. The CDR3 runs 13 residues. It was the approximately 120-subject validation cohort, separate from the approximately 620-subject first cohort, to which the donors belonged. TCRdb keeps only in-frame clones here, not all; method: immunoSEQ multiplex PCR. This table has fewer than 150,000 clones, around nine tenths appearing once. The source is a woman under 30 in good health and CMV-seropositive. Sequenced: PBMCs. The rearrangement links TRBV6-5 to TRBJ1-6; D is undetermined. This CDR3 reads CATGLTYNSPLHF. In DNA, the CDR3 is TGTGCCACCGGACTCACCTATAATTCACCCCTCCACTTT.